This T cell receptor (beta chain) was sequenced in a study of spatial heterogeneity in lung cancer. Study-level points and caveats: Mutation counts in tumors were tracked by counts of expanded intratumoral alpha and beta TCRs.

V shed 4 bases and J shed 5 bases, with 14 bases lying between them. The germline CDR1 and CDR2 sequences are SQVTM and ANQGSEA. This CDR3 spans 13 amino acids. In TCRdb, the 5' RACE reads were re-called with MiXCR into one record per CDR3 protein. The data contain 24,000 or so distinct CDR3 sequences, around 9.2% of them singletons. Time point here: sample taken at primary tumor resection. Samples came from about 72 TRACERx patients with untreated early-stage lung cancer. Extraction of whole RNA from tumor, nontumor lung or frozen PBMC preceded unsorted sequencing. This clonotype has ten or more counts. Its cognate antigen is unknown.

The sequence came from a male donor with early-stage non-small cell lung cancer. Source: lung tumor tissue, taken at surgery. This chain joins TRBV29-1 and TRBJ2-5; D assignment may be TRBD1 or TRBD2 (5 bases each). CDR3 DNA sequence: TGCAGCGTTGGAGGGGCCGGTGGGGAGACCCAGTACTTC. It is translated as CSVGGAGGETQYF.